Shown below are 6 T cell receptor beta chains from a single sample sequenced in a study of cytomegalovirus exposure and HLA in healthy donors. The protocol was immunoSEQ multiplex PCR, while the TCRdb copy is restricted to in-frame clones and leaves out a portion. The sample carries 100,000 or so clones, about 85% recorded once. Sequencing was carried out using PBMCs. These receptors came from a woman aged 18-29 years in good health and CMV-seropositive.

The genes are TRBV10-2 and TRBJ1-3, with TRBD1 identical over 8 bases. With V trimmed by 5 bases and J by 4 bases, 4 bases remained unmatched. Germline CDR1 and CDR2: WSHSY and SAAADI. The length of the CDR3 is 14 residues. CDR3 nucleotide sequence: TGCGCCAGCAGTTCAGGGGGCAGCGGAAACACCATATATTTT. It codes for CASSSGGSGNTIYF.

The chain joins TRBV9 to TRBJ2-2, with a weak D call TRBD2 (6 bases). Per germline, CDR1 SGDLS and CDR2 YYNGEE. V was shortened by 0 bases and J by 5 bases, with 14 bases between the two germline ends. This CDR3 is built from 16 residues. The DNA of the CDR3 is TGTGCCAGCAGCGTAGGATACCCCCGGGAGACCGGGGAGCTGTTTTTT. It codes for CASSVGYPRETGELFF.

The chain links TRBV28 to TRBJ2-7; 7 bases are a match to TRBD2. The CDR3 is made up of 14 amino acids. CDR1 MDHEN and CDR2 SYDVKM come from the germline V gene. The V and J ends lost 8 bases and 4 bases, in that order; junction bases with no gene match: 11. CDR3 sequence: CASFRVGGSYEQYF. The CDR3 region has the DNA TGTGCCAGCTTCCGTGTCGGCGGGAGTTACGAGCAGTACTTC.

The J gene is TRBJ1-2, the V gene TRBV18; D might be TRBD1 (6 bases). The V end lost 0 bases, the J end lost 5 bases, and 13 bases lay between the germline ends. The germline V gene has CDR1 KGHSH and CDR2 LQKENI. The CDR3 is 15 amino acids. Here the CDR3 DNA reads TGTGCCAGCTCACCACCGGTCAGGGGTGGTTATGGCTACACCTTC. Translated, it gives CASSPPVRGGYGYTF.

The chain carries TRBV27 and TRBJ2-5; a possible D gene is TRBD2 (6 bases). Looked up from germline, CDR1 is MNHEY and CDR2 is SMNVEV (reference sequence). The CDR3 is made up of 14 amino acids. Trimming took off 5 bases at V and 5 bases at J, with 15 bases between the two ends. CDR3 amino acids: CASSPSAGGETQYF. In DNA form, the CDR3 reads TGTGCCAGCAGTCCCTCAGCAGGAGGGGAGACCCAGTACTTC.

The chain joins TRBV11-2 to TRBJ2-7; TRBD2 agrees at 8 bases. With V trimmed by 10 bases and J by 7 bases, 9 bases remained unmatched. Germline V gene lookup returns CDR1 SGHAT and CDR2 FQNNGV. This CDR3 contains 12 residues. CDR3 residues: CATESGSEEQYF. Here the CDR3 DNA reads TGTGCCACGGAGAGCGGGAGTGAGGAGCAGTACTTC.